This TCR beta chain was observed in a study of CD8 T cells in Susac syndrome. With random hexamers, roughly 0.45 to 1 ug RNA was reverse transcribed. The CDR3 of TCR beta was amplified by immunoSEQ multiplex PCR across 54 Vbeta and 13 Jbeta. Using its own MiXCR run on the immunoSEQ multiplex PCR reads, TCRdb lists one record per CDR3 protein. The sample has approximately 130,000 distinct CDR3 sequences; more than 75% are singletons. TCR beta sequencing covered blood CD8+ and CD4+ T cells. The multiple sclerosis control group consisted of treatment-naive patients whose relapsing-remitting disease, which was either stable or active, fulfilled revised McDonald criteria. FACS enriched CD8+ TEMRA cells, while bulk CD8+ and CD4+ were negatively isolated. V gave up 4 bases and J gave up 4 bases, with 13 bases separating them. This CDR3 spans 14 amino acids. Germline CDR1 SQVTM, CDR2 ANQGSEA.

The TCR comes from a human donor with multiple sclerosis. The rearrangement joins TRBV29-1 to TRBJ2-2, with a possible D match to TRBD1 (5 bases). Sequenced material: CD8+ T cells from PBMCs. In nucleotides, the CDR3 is TGCAGCGTTGCCCACCCGACAGTCACCGGGGAGCTGTTTTTT. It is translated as CSVAHPTVTGELFF.